This TCR beta chain was documented in a study of T-cell reconstitution after alpha-beta-depleted transplantation in children. It was with unique molecular identifiers that the TCRbeta library was prepared. Each CDR3 protein gets one entry after TCRdb re-called the PCR reads with MiXCR. The data contain roughly 100,000 distinct CDR3 sequences, roughly 8% of them seen just once; the ten biggest clones take up just under 7%. Sequenced here: PBMCs from the stem cell graft donor, sampled from the stem cell graft. This sequence was found in a human donor who donated a stem cell graft to a child with congenital amegakaryocytic thrombocytopenia.

The CDR3 here is CASSPDVPCEQYF. The CDR3 coding sequence is TGTGCCAGCAGCCCGGACGTCCCCTGCGAGCAGTACTTC. The chain couples TRBV25-1 to TRBJ2-7; D not certain. The CDR3 sequence is 13 residues long. V lost 6 bases and J 6 bases, leaving 15 bases between the germline ends. Germline CDR1 and CDR2: MGHDK and SYGVNS.